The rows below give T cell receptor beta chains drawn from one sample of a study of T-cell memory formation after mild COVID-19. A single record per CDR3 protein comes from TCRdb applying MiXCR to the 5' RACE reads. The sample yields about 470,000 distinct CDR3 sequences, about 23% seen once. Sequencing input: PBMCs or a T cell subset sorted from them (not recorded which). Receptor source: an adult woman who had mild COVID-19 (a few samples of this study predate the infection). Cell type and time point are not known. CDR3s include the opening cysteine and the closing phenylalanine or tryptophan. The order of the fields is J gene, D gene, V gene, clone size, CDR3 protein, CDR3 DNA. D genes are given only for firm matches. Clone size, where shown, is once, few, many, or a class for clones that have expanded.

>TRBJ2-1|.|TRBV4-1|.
CASSQGPDQFEQFF
TGCGCCAGCAGCCAAGGGCCGGACCAATTCGAGCAGTTCTTC
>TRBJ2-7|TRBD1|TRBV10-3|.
CAIGRQGEEQYF
TGTGCCATCGGAAGGCAGGGGGAAGAGCAGTACTTC
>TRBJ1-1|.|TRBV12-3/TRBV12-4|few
CASSLSWEAFF
TGTGCCAGCAGTTTAAGTTGGGAAGCTTTCTTT
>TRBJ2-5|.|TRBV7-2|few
CASSFSQVSETQYF
TGTGCCAGCAGCTTCTCACAGGTTTCAGAGACCCAGTACTTC
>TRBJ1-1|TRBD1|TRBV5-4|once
CASSSGQGLKNTEAFF
TGTGCCAGCAGCTCCGGACAGGGACTAAAGAACACTGAAGCTTTCTTT
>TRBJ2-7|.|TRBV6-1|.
CASSERGIWDEQYF
TGTGCCAGCAGTGAGAGGGGTATCTGGGACGAGCAGTACTTC
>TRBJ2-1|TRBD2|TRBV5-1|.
CASSDPGLGRNEQFF
TGCGCCAGCAGCGATCCGGGACTAGGACGCAATGAGCAGTTCTTC
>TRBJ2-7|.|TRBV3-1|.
CASSQGTGIGQYF
TGTGCCAGCAGCCAAGGTACGGGGATCGGGCAGTACTTC
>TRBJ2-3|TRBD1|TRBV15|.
CATSRTTGGTNTQYF
TGTGCCACCAGCAGAACGACAGGGGGCACAAATACGCAGTATTTT
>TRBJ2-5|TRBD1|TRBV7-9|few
CASSQGVTETQYF
TGTGCCAGCAGCCAGGGGGTTACAGAGACCCAGTACTTC
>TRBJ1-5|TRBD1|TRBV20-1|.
CSASSGTGSQPQHF
TGCAGTGCTAGTTCGGGGACAGGGAGTCAGCCCCAGCATTTT
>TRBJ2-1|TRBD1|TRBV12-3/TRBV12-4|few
CASGLQGSNEQFF
TGTGCCAGCGGGTTACAGGGGAGCAATGAGCAGTTCTTC
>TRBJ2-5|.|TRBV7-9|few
CASSPPLVGILGETQYF
TGTGCCAGCAGCCCACCACTAGTGGGGATCTTAGGGGAGACCCAGTACTTC
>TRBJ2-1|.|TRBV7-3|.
CASSFNRNSYNEQFF
TGTGCCAGCAGCTTTAACAGAAACTCCTACAATGAGCAGTTCTTC
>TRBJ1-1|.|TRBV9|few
CASSEPGHPEAFF
TGTGCCAGCAGCGAACCGGGACACCCTGAAGCTTTCTTT
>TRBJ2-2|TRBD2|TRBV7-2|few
CASSILPGGAGTGELFF
TGTGCCAGCAGCATCCTTCCCGGGGGGGCTGGAACCGGGGAGCTGTTTTTT
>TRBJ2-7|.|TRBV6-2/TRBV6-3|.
CATSRSFSTATYEQYF
TGTGCCACCTCCAGATCTTTCTCGACAGCTACCTACGAGCAGTACTTC
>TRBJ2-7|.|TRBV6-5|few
CASRTQTDYEQYF
TGTGCCAGCCGAACGCAGACAGACTACGAGCAGTACTTC
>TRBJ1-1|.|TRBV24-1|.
CAFKGAFF
TGTGCCTTCAAAGGGGCTTTCTTT
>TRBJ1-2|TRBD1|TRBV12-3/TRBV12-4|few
CASSSWTGNYGYTF
TGTGCCAGCAGTTCCTGGACAGGGAACTATGGCTACACCTTC
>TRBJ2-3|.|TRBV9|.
CASSRAELSTDTQYF
TGTGCCAGCAGCCGAGCGGAACTTAGCACAGATACGCAGTATTTT
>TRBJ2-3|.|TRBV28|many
CASSLGVTQYF
TGTGCCAGCAGTTTGGGGGTTACGCAGTATTTT
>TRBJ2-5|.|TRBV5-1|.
CASSLLGTGETQYF
TGCGCCAGCAGCCTACTTGGGACGGGAGAGACCCAGTACTTC
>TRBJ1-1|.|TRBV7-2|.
CASSLVPLAGANTEAFF
TGTGCCAGCAGCTTAGTGCCACTGGCAGGGGCGAACACTGAAGCTTTCTTT
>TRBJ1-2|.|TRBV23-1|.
CASLRRGVLANYGYTF
TGCGCCAGCCTACGAAGGGGGGTCTTGGCTAACTATGGCTACACCTTC
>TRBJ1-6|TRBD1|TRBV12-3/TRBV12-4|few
CASSQTRDRVDNSPLHF
TGTGCCAGCAGCCAGACTCGGGACAGGGTCGATAATTCACCCCTCCACTTT
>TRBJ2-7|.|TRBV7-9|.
CATGGTPSYEQYF
TGTGCCACGGGCGGAACGCCTTCCTACGAGCAGTACTTC
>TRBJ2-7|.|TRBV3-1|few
CASSARQSYEQYF
TGTGCCAGCAGCGCGAGGCAAAGCTACGAGCAGTACTTC
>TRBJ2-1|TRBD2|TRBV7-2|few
CASSLGGRAKVEQFF
TGTGCCAGCAGCTTAGGCGGGAGGGCCAAGGTTGAGCAGTTCTTC
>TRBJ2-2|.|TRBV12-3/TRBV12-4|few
CASSFEANTGELFF
TGTGCCAGCAGTTTCGAGGCGAACACCGGGGAGCTGTTTTTT
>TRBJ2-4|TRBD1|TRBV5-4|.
CASSDGTGVMDIQYF
TGTGCCAGCAGCGACGGGACAGGGGTAATGGACATTCAGTACTTC
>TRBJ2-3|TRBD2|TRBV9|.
CASSTTSGRRADTQYF
TGTGCCAGCAGCACAACCAGCGGGAGAAGGGCAGATACGCAGTATTTT
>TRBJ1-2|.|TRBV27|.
CASSLWSVDKSFYGYTF
TGTGCCAGCAGTTTATGGTCAGTGGACAAGTCATTTTATGGCTACACCTTC
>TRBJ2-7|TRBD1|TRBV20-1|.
CRARDPGGTGSYEQYF
TGCAGAGCTAGAGACCCAGGAGGGACAGGGAGCTACGAGCAGTACTTC
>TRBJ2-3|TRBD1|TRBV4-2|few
CASSQDSGQGGADTQYF
TGTGCCAGCAGCCAAGATTCCGGACAGGGAGGCGCAGATACGCAGTATTTT
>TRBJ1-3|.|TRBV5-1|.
CASSLEVPGSSGNTIYF
TGCGCCAGCAGTTTGGAGGTTCCCGGATCCTCTGGAAACACCATATATTTT
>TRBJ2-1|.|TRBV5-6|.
CASCKVDTDMDEQFF
TGTGCCAGCTGTAAAGTGGACACGGATATGGATGAGCAGTTCTTC
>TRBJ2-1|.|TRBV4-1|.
CASSNPLRGHEQFF
TGCGCCAGCAGCAATCCTTTGAGGGGCCATGAGCAGTTCTTC
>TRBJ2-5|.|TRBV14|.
CASSLRGAETQYF
TGTGCCAGCAGTCTCCGGGGCGCAGAGACCCAGTACTTC
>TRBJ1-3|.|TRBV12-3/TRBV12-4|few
CASRPGRRIFSGNTIYF
TGTGCCAGCAGGCCAGGACGGCGGATTTTCTCTGGAAACACCATATATTTT
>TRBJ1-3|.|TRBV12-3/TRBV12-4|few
CASSLAPLDSSGNTIYF
TGTGCCAGCAGTTTAGCGCCCTTAGACAGCTCTGGAAACACCATATATTTT
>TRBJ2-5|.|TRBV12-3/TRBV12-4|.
CASSLRSGKETQYF
TGTGCCAGCAGCCTAAGGAGCGGTAAAGAGACCCAGTACTTC
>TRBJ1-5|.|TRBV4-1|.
CASTRGAFLNQPQHF
TGCGCCAGCACCCGGGGGGCCTTCCTCAATCAGCCCCAGCATTTT
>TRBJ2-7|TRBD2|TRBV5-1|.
CASRPGTSADEQYF
TGCGCCAGCAGGCCCGGGACTAGCGCCGACGAGCAGTACTTC
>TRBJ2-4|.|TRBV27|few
CASSYSQKLAKNIQYF
TGTGCCAGCAGTTATTCACAGAAACTAGCCAAAAACATTCAGTACTTC
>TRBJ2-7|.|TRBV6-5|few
CASSYSVSSYEQYF
TGTGCCAGCAGTTACAGTGTAAGCTCCTACGAGCAGTACTTC
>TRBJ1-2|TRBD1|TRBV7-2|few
CASSIPSGTGGASYGYTF
TGTGCCAGCAGCATCCCCTCCGGGACAGGGGGCGCGAGCTATGGCTACACCTTC
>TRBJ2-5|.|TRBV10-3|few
CAISNRPTVQETQYF
TGTGCCATCAGTAATAGACCCACGGTCCAAGAGACCCAGTACTTC
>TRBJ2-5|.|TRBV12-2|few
CASRRRDSQETQYF
TGTGCAAGTCGCCGAAGGGACAGCCAAGAGACCCAGTACTTC
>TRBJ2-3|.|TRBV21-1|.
CASSSFAGLLTQYF
TGTGCCAGCAGCTCCTTCGCGGGACTCTTGACGCAGTATTTT
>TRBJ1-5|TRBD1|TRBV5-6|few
CASSWDRNQPQHF
TGTGCCAGCAGCTGGGACAGGAATCAGCCCCAGCATTTT
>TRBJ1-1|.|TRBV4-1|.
CASSQEPRANTEAFF
TGCGCCAGCAGCCAAGAACCCCGTGCGAACACTGAAGCTTTCTTT
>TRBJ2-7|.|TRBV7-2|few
CASSASRLGSYEQYF
TGTGCCAGCAGCGCGTCCCGATTGGGGAGCTACGAGCAGTACTTC
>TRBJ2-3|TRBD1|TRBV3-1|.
CASSPRQGVSDTQYF
TGTGCCAGCAGCCCCCGACAGGGTGTGTCAGATACGCAGTATTTT
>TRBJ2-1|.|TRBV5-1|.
CASSLDTGSIRNEQFF
TGCGCCAGCAGCTTGGATACAGGGTCGATCCGCAATGAGCAGTTCTTC